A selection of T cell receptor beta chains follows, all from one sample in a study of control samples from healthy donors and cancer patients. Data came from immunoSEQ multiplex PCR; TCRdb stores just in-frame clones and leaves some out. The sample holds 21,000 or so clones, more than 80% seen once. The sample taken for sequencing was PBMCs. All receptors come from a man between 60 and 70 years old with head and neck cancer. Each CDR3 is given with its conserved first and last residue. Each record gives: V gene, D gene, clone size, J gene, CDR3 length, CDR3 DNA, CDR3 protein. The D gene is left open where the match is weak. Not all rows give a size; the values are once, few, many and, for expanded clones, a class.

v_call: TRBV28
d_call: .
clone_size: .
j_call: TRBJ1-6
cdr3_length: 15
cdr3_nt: TGTGCCAGCAGCCTCCCTCTCCAGGGGAATTCACCCCTCCACTTT
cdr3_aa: CASSLPLQGNSPLHF

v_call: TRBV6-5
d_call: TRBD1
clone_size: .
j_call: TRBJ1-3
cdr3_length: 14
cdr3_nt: TGTGCCAGCAGCTATGGACAGGGTGGAAACACCATATATTTT
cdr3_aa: CASSYGQGGNTIYF

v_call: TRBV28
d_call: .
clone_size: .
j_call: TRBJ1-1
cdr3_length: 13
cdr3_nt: TGTGCCAGCAGTGGAGGGAGTAATACTGAAGCTTTCTTT
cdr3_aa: CASSGGSNTEAFF

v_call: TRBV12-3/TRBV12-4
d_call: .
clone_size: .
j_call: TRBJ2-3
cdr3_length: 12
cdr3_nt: TGTGCCAGCAGTTCGGGCACAGATACGCAGTATTTT
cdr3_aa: CASSSGTDTQYF

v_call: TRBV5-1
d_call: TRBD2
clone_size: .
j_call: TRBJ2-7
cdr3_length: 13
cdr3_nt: TGCGCCAGCAGCCTGAGCGGGGGGGACGAGCAGTACTTC
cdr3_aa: CASSLSGGDEQYF

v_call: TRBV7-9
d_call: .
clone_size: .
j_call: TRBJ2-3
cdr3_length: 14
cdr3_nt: TGTGCCAGCAGCTCCCGGGACTTCACAGATACGCAGTATTTT
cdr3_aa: CASSSRDFTDTQYF

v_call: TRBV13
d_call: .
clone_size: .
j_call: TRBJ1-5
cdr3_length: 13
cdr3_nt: TGTGCCAGCAGCTTCGGGGCCAATCAGCCCCAGCATTTT
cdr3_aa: CASSFGANQPQHF

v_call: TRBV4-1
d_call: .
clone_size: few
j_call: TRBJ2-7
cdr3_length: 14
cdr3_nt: TGCGCCAGCAGCCAGGCGAATCCTACCTACGAGCAGTACTTC
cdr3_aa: CASSQANPTYEQYF

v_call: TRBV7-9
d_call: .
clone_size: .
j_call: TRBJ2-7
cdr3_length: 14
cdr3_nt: TGTGCCAGCAGCTTAAGGGAGGACTCCTACGAGCAGTACTTC
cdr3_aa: CASSLREDSYEQYF

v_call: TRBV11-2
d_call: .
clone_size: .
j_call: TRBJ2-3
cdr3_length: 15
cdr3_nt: TGTGCCAGCAGCTTTAATCCGGCAAACACAGATACGCAGTATTTT
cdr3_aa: CASSFNPANTDTQYF

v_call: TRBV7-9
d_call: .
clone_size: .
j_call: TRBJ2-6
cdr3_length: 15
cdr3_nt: TGTGCCACCAGAGGCGACTCGTCTGGGGCCAACGTCCTGACTTTC
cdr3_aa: CATRGDSSGANVLTF

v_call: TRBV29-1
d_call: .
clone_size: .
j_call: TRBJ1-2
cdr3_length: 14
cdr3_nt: TGCAGCGTTGGTGGGGGCAGCTTCAACTATGGCTACACCTTC
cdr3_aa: CSVGGGSFNYGYTF

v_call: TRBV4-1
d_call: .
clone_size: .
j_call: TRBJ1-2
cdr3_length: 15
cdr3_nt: TGCGCCAGCAGCCAAGATCGAACGACCAAACGTGGCTACACCTTC
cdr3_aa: CASSQDRTTKRGYTF

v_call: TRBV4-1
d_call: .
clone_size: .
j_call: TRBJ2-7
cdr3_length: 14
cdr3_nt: TGCGCCAGCAGCCAAGAGGCAGGGACCTACGAGCAGTACTTC
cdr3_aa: CASSQEAGTYEQYF

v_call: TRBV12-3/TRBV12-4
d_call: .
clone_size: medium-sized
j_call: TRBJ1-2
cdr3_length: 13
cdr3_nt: TGTGCCAGCAGTGCGGACAGTTACTATGGCTACACCTTC
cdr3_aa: CASSADSYYGYTF

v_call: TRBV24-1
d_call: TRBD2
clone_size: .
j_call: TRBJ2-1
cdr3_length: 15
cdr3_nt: TGTGCCACCAGTGCAGCGGGAGAAGGGTACAATGAGCAGTTCTTC
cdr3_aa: CATSAAGEGYNEQFF

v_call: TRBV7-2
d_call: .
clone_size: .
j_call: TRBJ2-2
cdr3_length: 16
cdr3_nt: TGTGCCAGCAGCTTAGCGGCGGGACGGGGCACCGGGGAGCTGTTTTTT
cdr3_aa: CASSLAAGRGTGELFF

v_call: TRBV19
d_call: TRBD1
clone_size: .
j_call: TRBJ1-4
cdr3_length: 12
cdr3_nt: TGTGCCAGTAGAGGGGGCCGGGAAAAACTGTTTTTT
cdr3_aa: CASRGGREKLFF

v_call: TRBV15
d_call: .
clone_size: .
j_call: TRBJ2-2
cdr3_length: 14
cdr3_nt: TGTGCCACCAGCATGGGGGGCAACACCGGGGAGCTGTTTTTT
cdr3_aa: CATSMGGNTGELFF

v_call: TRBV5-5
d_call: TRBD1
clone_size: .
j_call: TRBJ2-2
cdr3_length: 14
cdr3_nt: TGTGCCAGCAGCTCTCAGGGGGTCGGCGGGGAGCTGTTTTTT
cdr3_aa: CASSSQGVGGELFF

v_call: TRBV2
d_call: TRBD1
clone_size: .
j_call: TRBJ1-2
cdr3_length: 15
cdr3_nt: TGTGCCAGCAGGGCGGGGGGACAGGGTTCCTATGGCTACACCTTC
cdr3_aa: CASRAGGQGSYGYTF

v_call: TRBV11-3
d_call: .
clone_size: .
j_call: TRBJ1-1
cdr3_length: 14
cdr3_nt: TGTGCCAGCAGCTTAGGGGGTGAAGGCACTGAAGCTTTCTTT
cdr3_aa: CASSLGGEGTEAFF

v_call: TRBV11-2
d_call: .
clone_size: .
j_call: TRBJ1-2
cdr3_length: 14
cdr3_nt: TGTGCCAGCAGCTCCTCGGGTGAGGCCCGAGGCTACACCTTC
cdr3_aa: CASSSSGEARGYTF

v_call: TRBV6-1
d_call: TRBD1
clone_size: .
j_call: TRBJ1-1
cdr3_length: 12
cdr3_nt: TGTGCCAGCAGTGAATCGACAGGGAGGACTTTCTTT
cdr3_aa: CASSESTGRTFF

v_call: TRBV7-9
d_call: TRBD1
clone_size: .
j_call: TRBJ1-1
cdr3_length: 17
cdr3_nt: TGTGCCAGCAGCCCTCAGGCGGGACAGGGTTTATCCACTGAAGCTTTCTTT
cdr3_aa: CASSPQAGQGLSTEAFF

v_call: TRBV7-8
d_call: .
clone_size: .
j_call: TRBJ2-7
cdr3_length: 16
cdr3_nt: TGTGCCAGCAGCCCGGAGGGGATCGGTTATGGCTACGAGCAGTACTTC
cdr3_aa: CASSPEGIGYGYEQYF

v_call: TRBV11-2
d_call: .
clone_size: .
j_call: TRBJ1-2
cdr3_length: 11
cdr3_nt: TGTGCCAGCAGCCCACGGCGTGGCTACACCTTC
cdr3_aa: CASSPRRGYTF

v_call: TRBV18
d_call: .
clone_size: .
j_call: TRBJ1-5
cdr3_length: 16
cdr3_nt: TGTGCCAGCTCACCACTCGATCAGGGAAACAATCAGCCCCAGCATTTT
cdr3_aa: CASSPLDQGNNQPQHF

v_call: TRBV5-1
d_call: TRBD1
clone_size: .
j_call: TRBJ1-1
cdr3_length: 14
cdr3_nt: TGCGCCAGATACCTTAACAGGGGCAGAACTGAAGCTTTCTTT
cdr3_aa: CARYLNRGRTEAFF

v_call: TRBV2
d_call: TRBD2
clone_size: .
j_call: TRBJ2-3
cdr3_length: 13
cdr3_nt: TGTGCCGCCTCTAGCGGGGGCACAGATACGCAGTATTTT
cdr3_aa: CAASSGGTDTQYF

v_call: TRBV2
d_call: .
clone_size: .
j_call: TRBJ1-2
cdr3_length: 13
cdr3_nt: TGTGCCAGCAGTGCCTCAATGACCTATGGCTACACCTTC
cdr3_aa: CASSASMTYGYTF

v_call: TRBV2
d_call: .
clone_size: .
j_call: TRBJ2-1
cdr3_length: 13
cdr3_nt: TGTGCCAGCAGTTCTCCAACCTACAATGAGCAGTTCTTC
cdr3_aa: CASSSPTYNEQFF

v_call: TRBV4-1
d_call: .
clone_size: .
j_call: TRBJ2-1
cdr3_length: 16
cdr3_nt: TGCGCCAGCAGCCAAGTGAATCTCGTCTCCTACAATGAGCAGTTCTTC
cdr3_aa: CASSQVNLVSYNEQFF

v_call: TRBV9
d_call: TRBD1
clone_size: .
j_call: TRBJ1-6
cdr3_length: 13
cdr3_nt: TGTGCCAGCACCAGGGACAGTAATTCACCCCTCCACTTT
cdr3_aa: CASTRDSNSPLHF

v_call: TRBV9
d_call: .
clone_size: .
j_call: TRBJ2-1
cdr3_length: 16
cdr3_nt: TGTGCCAGCAGCGTAGGTCGCAGGGGTCCCTACAATGAGCAGTTCTTC
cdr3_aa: CASSVGRRGPYNEQFF

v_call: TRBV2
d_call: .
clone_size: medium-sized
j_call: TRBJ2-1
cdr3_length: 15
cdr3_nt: TGTGCCAGCAGTGAGGGACTTAACTCGTACAATGAGCAGTTCTTC
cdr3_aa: CASSEGLNSYNEQFF

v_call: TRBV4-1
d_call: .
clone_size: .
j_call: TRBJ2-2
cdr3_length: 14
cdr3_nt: TGCGCCAGCAGCAGAAGATCTGGGACAGGGGAGCTGTTTTTT
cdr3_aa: CASSRRSGTGELFF

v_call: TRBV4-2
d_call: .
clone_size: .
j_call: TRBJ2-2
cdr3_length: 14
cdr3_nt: TGTGCCAGCAGCCAAGATCGGGCGGGCGGGGAGCTGTTTTTT
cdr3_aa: CASSQDRAGGELFF

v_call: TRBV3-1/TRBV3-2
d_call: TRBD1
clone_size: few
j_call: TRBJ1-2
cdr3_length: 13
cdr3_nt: TGTGCCAGCAGCCAAGAGAGGGGGCGCGGCTACACCTTC
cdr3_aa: CASSQERGRGYTF

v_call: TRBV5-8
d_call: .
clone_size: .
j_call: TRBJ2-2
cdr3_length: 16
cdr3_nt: TGTGCCAGCAGCTTGGAGACAGGAGCTCTCACCGGGGAGCTGTTTTTT
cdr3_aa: CASSLETGALTGELFF

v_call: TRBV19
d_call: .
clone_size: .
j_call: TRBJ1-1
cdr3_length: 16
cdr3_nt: TGTGCCAGTAGTATGGGGAGGGGGAATCTGAACACTGAAGCTTTCTTT
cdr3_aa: CASSMGRGNLNTEAFF

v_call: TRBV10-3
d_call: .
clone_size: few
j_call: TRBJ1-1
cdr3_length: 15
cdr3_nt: TGTGCCATCAGTGAGTCGCCGAATCTGAACACTGAAGCTTTCTTT
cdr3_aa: CAISESPNLNTEAFF

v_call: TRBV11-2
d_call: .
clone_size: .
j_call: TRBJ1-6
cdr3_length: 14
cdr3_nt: TGTGCCAGCAGCTCATGGGACAACTATTCACCCCTCCACTTT
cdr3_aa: CASSSWDNYSPLHF

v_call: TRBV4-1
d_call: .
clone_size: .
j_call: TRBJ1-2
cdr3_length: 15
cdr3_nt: TGCGCCAGCAGCCCCGGGATAAGGGGTAACTATGGCTACACCTTC
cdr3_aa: CASSPGIRGNYGYTF

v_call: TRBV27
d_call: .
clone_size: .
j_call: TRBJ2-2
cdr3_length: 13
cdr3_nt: TGTGCCAGCAGTTCGATCAACACCGGGGAGCTGTTTTTT
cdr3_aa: CASSSINTGELFF

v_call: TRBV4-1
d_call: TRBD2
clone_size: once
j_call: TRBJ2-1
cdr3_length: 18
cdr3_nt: TGCGCCAGCAGCCCAGGAGGTAGCGGGAGAGGGACCTACAATGAGCAGTTCTTC
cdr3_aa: CASSPGGSGRGTYNEQFF

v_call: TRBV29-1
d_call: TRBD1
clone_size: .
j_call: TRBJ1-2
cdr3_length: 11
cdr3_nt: TGCAGCGATAGACAGGGGGATGGCTACACCTTC
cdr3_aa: CSDRQGDGYTF

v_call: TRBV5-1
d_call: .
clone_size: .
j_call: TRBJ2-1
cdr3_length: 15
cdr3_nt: TGCGCCAGCAGCTTGGGGGTGACAGAGTACAATGAGCAGTTCTTC
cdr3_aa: CASSLGVTEYNEQFF

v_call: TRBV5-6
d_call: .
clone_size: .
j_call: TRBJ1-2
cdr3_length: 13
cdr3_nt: TGTGCCAGCACCACTCAGGGGATCTATGGCTACACCTTC
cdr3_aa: CASTTQGIYGYTF

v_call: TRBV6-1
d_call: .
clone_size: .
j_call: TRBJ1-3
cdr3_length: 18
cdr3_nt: TGTGCCAGCAGTGAATGGGGGCGAACGTTAAGCTCGCAAAACACCATATATTTT
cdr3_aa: CASSEWGRTLSSQNTIYF

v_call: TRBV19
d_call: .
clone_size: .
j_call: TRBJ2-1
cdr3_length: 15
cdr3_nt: TGTGCCAGTAGTATCTCAGCGTCCTCCTACAATGAGCAGTTCTTC
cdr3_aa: CASSISASSYNEQFF

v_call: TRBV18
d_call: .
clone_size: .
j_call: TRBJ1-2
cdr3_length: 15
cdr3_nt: TGTGCCAGCTCACCACCGGCAGGAGCCCTCTATGGCTACACCTTC
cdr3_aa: CASSPPAGALYGYTF

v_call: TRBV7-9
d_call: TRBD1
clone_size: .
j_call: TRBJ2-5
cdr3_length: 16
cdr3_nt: TGTGCCAGCAGCAGAGCCGGGACAGGGGACCAAGAGACCCAGTACTTC
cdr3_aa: CASSRAGTGDQETQYF

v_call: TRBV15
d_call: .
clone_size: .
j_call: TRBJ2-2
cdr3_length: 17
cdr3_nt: TGTGCCACCAGCAGGGCTGCAGGAGGCGATAACACCGGGGAGCTGTTTTTT
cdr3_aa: CATSRAAGGDNTGELFF

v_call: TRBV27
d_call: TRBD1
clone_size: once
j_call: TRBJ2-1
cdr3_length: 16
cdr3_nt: TGTGCCAGCAGTTTCGTCGGCAGGGGGACCTACAATGGGCAGTTCTTC
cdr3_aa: CASSFVGRGTYNGQFF